These 16 T cell receptor beta chains were all obtained from the same sample, sequenced in a study of regulatory and conventional T cells in RAG deficiency. Here immunoSEQ multiplex PCR was the method, and the copy in TCRdb shows in-frame clones only, minus some. This sample has some 21,000 clones; about 92% occur once, and the top ten carry about 0.73%. Conventional CD4+ T cells were sorted from blood as CD25-low CD127-high cells. This same sample was also part of a study on regulatory T cells. This second study notes: Amplification used 52 TRBV primers and 13 TRBJ primers.

Material for sequencing was CD4+ T cells sorted from blood. The receptors were sampled from a human donor in good health.

The chain carries TRBV30 and TRBJ2-7; TRBD1 agrees at 7 bases. Germline values: CDR1 GTSNPN, CDR2 SVGIG (reference sequence). The CDR3 runs to 12 residues. Losses at the gene ends were 2 bases for V and 6 bases for J; bases not matched to a gene: 4. CDR3 sequence reads: CAWSPGGPEQYF. Written as DNA, the CDR3 is TGTGCCTGGAGTCCAGGGGGTCCCGAGCAGTACTTC.

The chain couples TRBV6-4 to TRBJ2-3; tentative D call: TRBD2 (5 bases). CDR3 length: 12 amino acids. Germline V gives CDR1 MRHNA, CDR2 SNTAGT. V was trimmed by 4 bases and J by 6 bases, leaving 8 bases between them. The CDR3 sequence is CASSGPGDTQYF. In nucleotides, the CDR3 is TGTGCCAGCAGTGGCCCGGGGGATACGCAGTATTTT.

The rearrangement uses TRBV2 and TRBJ1-1; TRBD1 might be the D (6 bases). V lost 6 bases and J lost 2, with 13 bases in between. Germline CDR1 and CDR2: SNHLY and FYNNEI. The CDR3 has 14 amino acids. CDR3 nucleotide sequence: TGTGCCAGCAGAGGGGGGCCCCCTAACACTGAAGCTTTCTTT. This codes for CASRGGPPNTEAFF.

CDR3 amino acids: CASSLVGQGIDIQYF. The DNA of the CDR3 is TGTGCCAGCTCCCTCGTGGGGCAGGGGATTGACATTCAGTACTTC. V gene TRBV18 combines with J gene TRBJ2-4; D may be TRBD1 (6 bases). The V and J ends lost 6 bases and 8 bases respectively, with 20 bases between them. The CDR3 extends over 15 amino acids. Germline CDR1 is KGHSH and CDR2 is LQKENI.

Comments on this clone: At the DNA level, this CDR3 is encoded by other sequences in the same sample as well. The chain is built from TRBV6-5 and TRBJ1-1; unclear D gene. V lost 2 bases and J lost 5, with 3 bases in between. The CDR3 is made up of 11 amino acids. Germline CDR1 MNHEY, CDR2 SVGAGI. CDR3 DNA: TGTGCCAGCAGTTACAGGACTGAAGCTTTCTTT. It codes for CASSYRTEAFF.

This sequence joins TRBV7-2 and TRBJ2-1; 8 bases are shared with TRBD2. The junction had 16 bases not matched to a gene; V was cut back by 8 bases and J by 4 bases. Germline CDR1 is SGHTA and CDR2 is FQGNSA. The CDR3 is 17 residues long. CDR3 sequence reads: CASSREGSGAGYNEQFF. CDR3 nucleotides: TGTGCCAGCTCCCGGGAGGGGAGCGGGGCAGGATACAATGAGCAGTTCTTC.

This clone was recorded once. V and J are TRBV19 and TRBJ2-6; a possible D gene is TRBD1 (5 bases). Germline V gene data show CDR1 as LNHDA and CDR2 as SQIVND (reference sequence). The CDR3 loop spans 16 amino acids. Trimming removed 5 bases at V and 0 bases at J, with 11 bases between. The CDR3 sequence: CASSHTGSSGANVLTF. The DNA of the CDR3 is TGTGCCAGTAGTCATACAGGATCCTCTGGGGCCAACGTCCTGACTTTC.

The rearrangement links TRBV30 to TRBJ2-4; TRBD1 agrees at 9 bases. The CDR3 length is 13 residues. The V segment lost 3 bases and the J segment 6 bases; nucleotides outside the gene matches: 3. The germline V gene encodes CDR1 GTSNPN and CDR2 SVGIG (reference sequence). The CDR3 loop reads CAWRGQGRNIQYF. The CDR3, as DNA: TGTGCCTGGAGGGGACAGGGTAGAAACATTCAGTACTTC.

DNA for the CDR3: TGTGCCAGCAGCGTCCAGGGTTCCGCCGGGGAGCTGTTTTTT. The encoded protein is CASSVQGSAGELFF. J is TRBJ2-2 and V is TRBV14; a possible D gene is TRBD1 (5 bases). The V and J ends lost 5 bases and 6 bases respectively, with 13 bases between them. The CDR3 length is 14 residues. Per germline, CDR1 SGHDN and CDR2 FVKESK.

The gene calls are TRBV18 and TRBJ2-3; D is undetermined. Per the germline V gene, CDR1 is KGHSH and CDR2 is LQKENI. The CDR3 is 14 residues long. The V end lost 3 bases, the J end lost 3 bases, and 10 bases lay between the germline ends. The CDR3 sequence: CASSPETITDTQYF. CDR3 nucleotides: TGTGCCAGCTCACCGGAAACTATAACAGATACGCAGTATTTT.

This sequence joins TRBV5-1 and TRBJ2-7; 9 positions agree with TRBD1. The CDR3 length is 15 residues. The V gene's germline CDR1 is SGHRS and CDR2 YFSETQ. Trimming at V came to 4 bases and at J to 3 bases, leaving 8 bases not matched to a gene. The CDR3 DNA reads as TGCGCCAGCAGCGTACGACAGGGGGTGATCTACGAGCAGTACTTC. It codes for CASSVRQGVIYEQYF.

The chain employs TRBV11-2 and TRBJ2-6; D ambiguous. The CDR3 is made up of 13 amino acids. The V end was cut by 2 bases, the J end by 4 bases, with 3 bases between. Germline V lookup: CDR1 SGHAT, CDR2 FQNNGV. CDR3 sequence: CASSLTGANVLTF. The CDR3 nucleotides read TGTGCCAGCAGCTTAACAGGGGCCAACGTCCTGACTTTC.

The rearrangement uses TRBV7-9 and TRBJ1-2; D is unclear. There are 15 residues in the CDR3. Trimming removed 2 bases at V and 4 bases at J, with 14 bases between. CDR1 and CDR2 from the germline V gene are SEHNR and FQNEAQ (reference sequence). CDR3 nucleotides: TGTGCCAGCAGCTTACTCGCCGACGCAATCTATGGCTACACCTTC. As protein: CASSLLADAIYGYTF.

The chain couples TRBV30 to TRBJ1-2, with D possibly TRBD1 on 5 matching bases. The CDR3 has 14 residues. Deletions cut 0 bases from V and 7 bases from J, with 15 bases between. In germline, CDR1 is GTSNPN, CDR2 SVGIG (reference sequence). The chain's CDR3 is CAWSVLRQGGGYTF. The CDR3 nucleotides are TGTGCCTGGAGTGTACTGAGGCAGGGAGGTGGCTACACCTTC.

V usage is TRBV29-1 and J usage is TRBJ1-2; D remains unclear. The ends were cut back, 4 bases at V and 1 base at J, with 7 bases in the middle. Germline values: CDR1 SQVTM, CDR2 ANQGSEA. This CDR3 region has 12 residues. The CDR3 nucleotides read TGCAGCGTTGGAAGCGGTAACTATGGCTACACCTTC. It specifies CSVGSGNYGYTF.

The chain carries TRBV6-6 and TRBJ1-1; D perhaps matches TRBD1 (6 bases). In germline, CDR1 is MNHNY, CDR2 SVGAGI (reference sequence). Trimming took off 6 bases at V and 0 bases at J, with 11 bases between the two ends. The CDR3 extends over 14 amino acids. The CDR3 sequence is CASSPTGMNTEAFF. The CDR3 DNA reads as TGTGCCAGCAGCCCTACAGGGATGAACACTGAAGCTTTCTTT.